The next 5 T cell receptor beta chains were all read from a single sample in a study of T-cell reconstitution after alpha-beta-depleted transplantation in children. TCRbeta library preparation incorporated unique molecular identifiers. Via MiXCR, TCRdb re-called the PCR reads, giving one row per CDR3 protein. This sample yields 500,000 or so distinct CDR3 sequences, of which less than 35% are seen a single time; 2% to 2.5% belongs to the top ten. This material consisted of PBMCs from the stem cell graft donor, taken from the stem cell graft. Every receptor here comes from a human donor who donated a stem cell graft to a child with aplastic anemia.

This clonotype has more than one count but fewer than ten. The chain uses TRBV7-9 and TRBJ2-1; 8 bases line up with TRBD2. The CDR3 consists of 15 residues. The V segment lost 8 bases and the J segment 3 bases; nucleotides outside the gene matches: 9. Germline CDR1 is SEHNR and CDR2 is FQNEAQ (reference sequence). The CDR3, as DNA: TGTGCCAGCCGAGAGCGGGAGCGAGGCTACAATGAGCAGTTCTTC. Amino acid sequence: CASRERERGYNEQFF.

This clonotype occurred a few times. The V gene is TRBV6-5, the J gene TRBJ2-2; unclear D gene. V gave up 0 bases and J gave up 0 bases, with 11 bases separating them. The CDR3 sequence is 17 residues long. Germline CDR1 is MNHEY and CDR2 is SVGAGI. This CDR3 is CASSYSVEMANTGELFF. The CDR3 region has the DNA TGTGCCAGCAGTTACTCGGTAGAAATGGCGAACACCGGGGAGCTGTTTTTT.

This clonotype was observed a few times. The chain employs TRBV7-9 and TRBJ1-2, with D perhaps matching TRBD1 (6 bases). Germline-derived CDR1 and CDR2 are SEHNR and FQNEAQ (reference sequence). CDR3 size: 15 residues. V was clipped by 7 bases and J by 0 bases, with 15 bases between them. The CDR3 here is CASNLWTVTNYGYTF. DNA of the CDR3: TGTGCCAGCAACCTCTGGACAGTGACTAACTATGGCTACACCTTC.

The rearrangement links TRBV12-3 or TRBV12-4 to TRBJ1-1, with D hard to call. Between the trimmed V and J ends, which lost 5 bases and 4 bases, there was a span of 11 bases. The CDR3 runs to 13 residues. DNA of the CDR3: TGTGCCAGCAGTCCTCTCGAGGTCACTGAAGCTTTCTTT. Encoded protein: CASSPLEVTEAFF.

V is TRBV30 and J is TRBJ2-5, with D maybe TRBD2 (5 bases). CDR1 and CDR2 (germline): GTSNPN, SVGIG (reference sequence). The length of the CDR3 is 11 residues. Between the trimmed V and J ends, which lost 0 bases and 11 bases, there was a span of 10 bases. The CDR3 protein is CAWSVMGAQYF. CDR3 in DNA: TGTGCCTGGAGTGTCATGGGAGCTCAGTACTTC.